This entry is about one T cell receptor (beta chain). No antigen is known for it. This CDR3 comprises 16 residues. Trimming removed 5 bases at V and 1 base at J, with 15 bases between. CDR1 LNHDA and CDR2 SQIVND come from the germline V gene (reference sequence). Among the donors, all were healthy bone marrow donors. In the PCR, 60 Vbeta and 13 Jbeta primers were used. Authors' processing steps: In a later analysis, the count reached 80 million or so unique TCR beta chains, with 9 million to 11 million shared. Some clones are missing from TCRdb's copy, which holds only in-frame ones; the method was immunoSEQ multiplex PCR. That table furnishes V, J and clone size, whereas the DNA furnished D and trimming. The repertoire has 85,000 to 130,000 clones, around 10% of them found once; the top ten carry more than 5%. This entry is derived from a study of cytomegalovirus exposure and HLA in healthy donors.

Notes on the study in general: Researchers reported in a later analysis that a missense DCLRE1C variant was tied to TCR beta V- and J-gene trimming. There were some V segments, including TRBV6-2 and TRBV6-3, excluded as indistinguishable.

The receptor's source is a man aged 40-55 years in good health and CMV-seropositive. The rearrangement links TRBV19 to TRBJ2-1; D perhaps matches TRBD2 (5 bases). Material for sequencing was PBMCs. Here the CDR3 DNA reads TGTGCCAGTAGTGTCTCCTGGGTAGCGTCCTACAATGAGCAGTTCTTC. This encodes CASSVSWVASYNEQFF. Full variable domain (remainder filled in from reference TRBV19 and TRBJ2-1): DGGITQSPKYLFRKEGQNVTLSCEQNLNHDAMYWYRQDPGQGLRLIYYSQIVNDFQKGDIAEGYSVSREKKESFPLTVTSAQKNPTAFYLCASSVSWVASYNEQFFGPGTRLTVL.